This entry lists 19 T cell receptor beta chains sequenced from one sample in a study of T cells in Graves' hyperthyroidism and ophthalmopathy. Amplification of TCR beta CDR3 regions was performed using RNA transcripts as template. The HTBI primer set served for first-round RT-PCR of the TCR CDR3. A single record per CDR3 protein comes from TCRdb applying MiXCR to the multiplex PCR reads. Among roughly 280,000 distinct CDR3 sequences, about 20% were seen once, and the ten largest hold over 55%. Sequenced: blood. The receptors originated from a man aged 25 to 45 with Graves' ophthalmopathy.

This chain uses TRBV11-3 with TRBJ1-5, with 9 bases fitting TRBD1. Per germline, CDR1 SGHNT and CDR2 YENEEA. Germline trimming cut 4 bases from V and 3 bases from J; bases unmatched to any gene: 7. The CDR3 sequence is 16 residues long. The chain's CDR3 is CASSSDRDRDNQPQHF. CDR3 bases: TGTGCCAGCAGCTCTGATCGGGACAGGGACAATCAGCCCCAGCATTTT.

The J gene is TRBJ1-4, the V gene TRBV11-2; no reliable D call. Trimming stripped 5 bases from V and 5 bases from J, with 18 bases between. Germline CDR1 and CDR2: SGHAT and FQNNGV. This CDR3 spans 16 amino acids. DNA for the CDR3: TGTGCCAGCAGCCCGAGAGCGACCCATGGAAATGAAAAACTGTTTTTT. Protein: CASSPRATHGNEKLFF. The full variable domain, with the rest looked up from reference TRBV11-2 and TRBJ1-4, is EAGVAQSPRYKIIEKRQSVAFWCNPISGHATLYWYQQILGQGPKLLIQFQNNGVVDDSQLPKDRFSAERLKGVDSTLKIQPAKLEDSAVYLCASSPRATHGNEKLFFGSGTQLSVL.

This clonotype was counted a few times. The chain uses TRBV27 and TRBJ1-1, with TRBD1 identical over 12 bases. Per germline, CDR1 MNHEY and CDR2 SMNVEV (reference sequence). The CDR3 length is 16 residues. V gave up 5 bases and J gave up 3 bases; unmatched junction bases: 7. CDR3 sequence reads: CASSGDRGRGDTEAFF. CDR3 sequence (DNA): TGTGCCAGCAGTGGGGACAGGGGGCGCGGGGACACTGAAGCTTTCTTT.

On this clonotype: Sequence at one end of the junction differs from germline and may be a read error. The gene calls are TRBV6-9 and TRBJ2-1, with 9 bases lining up with TRBD2. CDR3 length: 13 residues. CDR1 MNHGY and CDR2 SVAAGI come from the germline V gene. The CDR3 DNA is TGTGCCAGCAGTTACGCCGCGCCCGGGACTAGCCTCTTC. This codes for CASSYAAPGTSLF.

This clonotype was detected many times. The chain uses TRBV20-1 and TRBJ2-2; D unclear. CDR1 DFQATT and CDR2 SNEGSKA come from the germline V gene (reference sequence). The CDR3 loop spans 13 amino acids. The V and J ends lost 1 base and 3 bases respectively, with 6 bases between them. The CDR3 DNA follows: TGCAGTGCTAGAGGTCCATACACCGGGGAGCTGTTTTTT. Translating it yields CSARGPYTGELFF.

This clonotype came up a few times. The V call is TRBV30, the J call TRBJ2-2, with 7 bases identical to TRBD2. V dropped 5 bases and J dropped 6; count of bases not matched to a gene: 15. CDR1 is GTSNPN and CDR2 is SVGIG in the germline V gene (reference sequence). CDR3 length: 16 amino acids. CDR3 DNA: TGTGCCTGGCAACGAGGCGGGAGTTTGTTCTCCGGGGAGCTGTTTTTT. This codes for CAWQRGGSLFSGELFF.

This clonotype was observed at least ten times. V usage is TRBV11-2 and J usage is TRBJ2-2; D unclear. The CDR3 extends over 13 amino acids. Germline V gene lookup returns CDR1 SGHAT and CDR2 FQNNGV. V was shortened by 8 bases and J by 2 bases, with 9 bases between the two germline ends. Written as DNA, the CDR3 is TGTGCCAGCGGTTTGGGCAACACCGGGGAGCTGTTTTTT. Translating gives CASGLGNTGELFF.

This clonotype was seen repeatedly, ten times or more. The chain joins TRBV18 to TRBJ2-1; tentatively, D is TRBD1 (6 bases). Germline V gives CDR1 KGHSH, CDR2 LQKENI. The CDR3 totals 16 residues. Trimming shortened V by 3 bases and J by 0 bases, and 12 bases separated the two germline ends. Here the CDR3 DNA reads TGTGCCAGCTCACCTAACCAGGGGACCTCCTACAATGAGCAGTTCTTC. It translates to CASSPNQGTSYNEQFF.

V and J are TRBV5-5 and TRBJ1-5; D call uncertain. The CDR3 runs to 12 residues. Germline CDR1 reads SGHKS; CDR2 reads YYEKEE (reference sequence). The V end lost 7 bases, the J end lost 4 bases, and 9 bases lay between the germline ends. This CDR3 reads CASAGLNQPQHF. The CDR3, as DNA: TGTGCCAGCGCTGGTTTGAATCAGCCCCAGCATTTT.

The CDR3 region is CASGEPNTGELFF. The CDR3 nucleotides read TGCGCCAGCGGGGAGCCGAACACCGGGGAGCTGTTTTTT. This chain connects TRBV5-1 to TRBJ2-2, with D possibly being TRBD2 (5 bases). This CDR3 has 13 amino acids. Germline V gene data show CDR1 as SGHRS and CDR2 as YFSETQ. Trimming pared 7 bases from V and 0 bases from J, leaving 7 bases between.

In this sample, this clonotype turned up a few times. The chain is built from TRBV6-1 and TRBJ1-1; TRBD1 aligns across 8 bases. Per germline, CDR1 MNHNS and CDR2 SASEGT. V dropped 6 bases and J dropped 1; count of bases not matched to a gene: 7. The CDR3 extends over 15 amino acids. The CDR3 DNA is TGTGCCAGCAGCTATGGAGGGACAGGGAACACTGAAGCTTTCTTT. Protein product: CASSYGGTGNTEAFF.

Ten or more counts support this clonotype. This rearrangement joins TRBV11-2 to TRBJ1-2; TRBD1 might be the D (5 bases). Between the trimmed V and J ends, which lost 4 bases and 0 bases, there was a span of 9 bases. This CDR3 comprises 14 residues. The germline V gene encodes CDR1 SGHAT and CDR2 FQNNGV. The CDR3 nucleotides are TGTGCCAGCAGCTATGCAGGGACTAACTATGGCTACACCTTC. Its translation is CASSYAGTNYGYTF.

V usage is TRBV6-1 and J usage is TRBJ1-1; unclear D gene. Germline lookup yields CDR1 MNHNS and CDR2 SASEGT. This CDR3 region has 11 residues. Deletions cut 2 bases from V and 8 bases from J, with 6 bases between. CDR3 coding DNA: TGTGCCAGCAGTGAACGGTGGGAAGCTTTCTTT. Amino acid sequence: CASSERWEAFF.

The chain carries TRBV27 and TRBJ2-3; D uncertain. Germline V gene lookup returns CDR1 MNHEY and CDR2 SMNVEV (reference sequence). Trimming stripped 2 bases from V and 5 bases from J, with 11 bases between. This CDR3 has 14 amino acids. CDR3 loop: CASSLRLVGDTQYF. The CDR3 nucleotides read TGTGCCAGCAGTTTAAGGCTAGTAGGAGATACGCAGTATTTT.

V is TRBV6-1 and J is TRBJ2-7; D gene ambiguous. V lost 5 bases to trimming and J lost 2 bases, with 13 bases between them. The germline V gene has CDR1 MNHNS and CDR2 SASEGT. The CDR3 totals 14 residues. The CDR3 bases are TGTGCCAGCAGTCCCCGGACGGAGACCTACGAGCAGTACTTC. Translation gives CASSPRTETYEQYF.

This clonotype was counted only a few times. The chain carries TRBV4-2 and TRBJ1-2; TRBD1 might be the D (5 bases). V was shortened by 0 bases and J by 7 bases, with 12 bases between the two germline ends. The CDR3 has 14 amino acids. Looked up from germline, CDR1 is LGHNA and CDR2 is YNFKEQ. The CDR3 DNA sequence: TGTGCCAGCAGCCAAGATCCAGGGTATGGTGGCTACACCTTC. Translated: CASSQDPGYGGYTF.

Note on this clonotype: A much bigger clone sits one base away, suggesting this may be a read error. The chain employs TRBV11-1 and TRBJ2-1, with 8 bases fitting TRBD2. The CDR3 contains 15 residues. Germline CDR1 SGHAT, CDR2 FQDESV (reference sequence). The CDR3 region is CASSLLSGTYNEQLF. In DNA form, the CDR3 reads TGTGCCAGCAGCCTCCTTAGCGGGACCTACAATGAGCAGCTCTTC. Full variable domain (remainder filled in from reference TRBV11-1 and TRBJ2-1): EAEVAQSPRYKITEKSQAVAFWCDPISGHATLYWYRQILGQGPELLVQFQDESVVDDSQLPKDRFSAERLKGVDSTLKIQPAELGDSAMYLCASSLLSGTYNEQLFGPGTRLTVL.

The J gene is TRBJ1-1, the V gene TRBV7-9; no firm D call. The CDR3 sequence is 14 residues long. V lost 5 bases and J 1 base, leaving 11 bases between the germline ends. The germline CDR1 and CDR2 sequences are SEHNR and FQNEAQ (reference sequence). DNA for the CDR3: TGTGCCAGCAGCCAGCGGGGAAGGAACACTGAAGCTTTCTTT. This gives the protein CASSQRGRNTEAFF.

The J gene is TRBJ2-1, the V gene TRBV3-1; D assignment may be TRBD1 or TRBD2 (5 bases each). CDR3 size: 12 residues. Between the trimmed V and J ends, which lost 3 bases and 15 bases, there was a span of 15 bases. Germline CDR1 reads LGHDT; CDR2 reads YNNKEL (reference sequence). This CDR3 is CASSQGGTRGFF. Here the CDR3 DNA reads TGTGCCAGCAGCCAGGGCGGTACGAGGGGGTTCTTC.